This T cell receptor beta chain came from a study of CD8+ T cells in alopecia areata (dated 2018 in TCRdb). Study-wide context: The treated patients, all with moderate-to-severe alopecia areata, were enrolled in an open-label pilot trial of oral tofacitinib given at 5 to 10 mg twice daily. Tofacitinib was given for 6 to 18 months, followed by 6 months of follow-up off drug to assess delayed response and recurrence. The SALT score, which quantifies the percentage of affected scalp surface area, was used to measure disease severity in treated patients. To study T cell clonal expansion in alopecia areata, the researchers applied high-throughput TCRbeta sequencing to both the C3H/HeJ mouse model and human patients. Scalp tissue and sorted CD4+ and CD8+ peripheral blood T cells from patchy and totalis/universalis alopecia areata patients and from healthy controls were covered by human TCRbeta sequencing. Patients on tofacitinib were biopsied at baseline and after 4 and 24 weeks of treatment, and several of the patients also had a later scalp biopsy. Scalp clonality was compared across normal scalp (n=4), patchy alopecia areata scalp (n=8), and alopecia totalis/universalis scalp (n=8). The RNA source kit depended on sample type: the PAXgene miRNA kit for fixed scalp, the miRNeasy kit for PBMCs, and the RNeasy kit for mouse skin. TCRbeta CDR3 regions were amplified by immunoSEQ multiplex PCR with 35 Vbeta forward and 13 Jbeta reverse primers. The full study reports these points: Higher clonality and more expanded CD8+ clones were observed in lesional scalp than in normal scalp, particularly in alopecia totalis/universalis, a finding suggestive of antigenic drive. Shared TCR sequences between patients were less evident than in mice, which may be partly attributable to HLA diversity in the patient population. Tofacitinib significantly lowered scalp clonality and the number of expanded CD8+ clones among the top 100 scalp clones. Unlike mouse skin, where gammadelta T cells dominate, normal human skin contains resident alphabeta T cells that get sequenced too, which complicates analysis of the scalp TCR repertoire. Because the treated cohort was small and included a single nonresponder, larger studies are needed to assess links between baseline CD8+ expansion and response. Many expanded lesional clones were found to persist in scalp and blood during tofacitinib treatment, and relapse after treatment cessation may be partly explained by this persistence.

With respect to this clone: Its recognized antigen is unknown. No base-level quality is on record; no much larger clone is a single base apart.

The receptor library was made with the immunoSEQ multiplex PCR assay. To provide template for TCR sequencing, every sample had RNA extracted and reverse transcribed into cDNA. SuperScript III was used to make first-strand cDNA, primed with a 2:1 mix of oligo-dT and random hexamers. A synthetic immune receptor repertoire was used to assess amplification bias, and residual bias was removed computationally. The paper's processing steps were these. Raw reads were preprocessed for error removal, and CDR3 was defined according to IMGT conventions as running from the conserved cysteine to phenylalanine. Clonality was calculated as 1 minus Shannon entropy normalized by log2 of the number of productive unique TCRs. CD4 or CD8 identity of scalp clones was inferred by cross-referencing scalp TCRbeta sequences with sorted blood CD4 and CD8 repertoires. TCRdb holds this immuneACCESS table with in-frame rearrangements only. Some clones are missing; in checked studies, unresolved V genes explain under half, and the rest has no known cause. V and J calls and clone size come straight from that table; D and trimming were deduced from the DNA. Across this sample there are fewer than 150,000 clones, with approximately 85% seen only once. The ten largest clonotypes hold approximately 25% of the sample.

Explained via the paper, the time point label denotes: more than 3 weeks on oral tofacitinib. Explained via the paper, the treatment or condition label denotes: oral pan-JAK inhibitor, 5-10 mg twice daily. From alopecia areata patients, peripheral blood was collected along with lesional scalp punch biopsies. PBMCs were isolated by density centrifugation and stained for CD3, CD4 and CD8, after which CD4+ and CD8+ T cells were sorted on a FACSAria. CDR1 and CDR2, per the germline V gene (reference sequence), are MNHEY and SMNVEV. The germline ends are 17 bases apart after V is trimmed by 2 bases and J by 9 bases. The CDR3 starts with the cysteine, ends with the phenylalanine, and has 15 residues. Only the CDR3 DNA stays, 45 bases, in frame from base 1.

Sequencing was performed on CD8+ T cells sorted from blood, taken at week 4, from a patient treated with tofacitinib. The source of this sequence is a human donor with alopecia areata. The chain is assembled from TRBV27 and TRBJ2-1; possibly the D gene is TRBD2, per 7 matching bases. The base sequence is TGTGCCAGCAGTTTAGAGGGGGGGGCATTCGGTGAGCAGTTCTTC. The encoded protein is CASSLEGGAFGEQFF.